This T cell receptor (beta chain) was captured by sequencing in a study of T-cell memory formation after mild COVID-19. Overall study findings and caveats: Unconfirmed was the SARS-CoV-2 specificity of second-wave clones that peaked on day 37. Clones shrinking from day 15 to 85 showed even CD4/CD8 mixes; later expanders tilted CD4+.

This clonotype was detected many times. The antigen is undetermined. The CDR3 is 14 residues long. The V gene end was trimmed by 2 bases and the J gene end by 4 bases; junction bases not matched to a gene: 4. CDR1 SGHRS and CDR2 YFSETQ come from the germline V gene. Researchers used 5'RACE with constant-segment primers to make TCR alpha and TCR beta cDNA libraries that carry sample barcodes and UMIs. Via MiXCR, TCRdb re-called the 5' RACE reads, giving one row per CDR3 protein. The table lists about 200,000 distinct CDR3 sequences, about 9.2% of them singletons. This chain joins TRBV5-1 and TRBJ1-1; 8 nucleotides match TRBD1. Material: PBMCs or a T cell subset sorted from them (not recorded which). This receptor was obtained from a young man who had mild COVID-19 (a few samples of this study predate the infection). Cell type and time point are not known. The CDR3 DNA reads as TGCGCCAGCAGCTTCTCCGGGACAGGCACTGAAGCTTTCTTT. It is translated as CASSFSGTGTEAFF.